This TCR beta chain was profiled in a study of blood T cell repertoires in COVID-19. At the level of the study: Acute and convalescent COVID-19 samples came from the United States, Italy and Spain. PBMCs, B-cell-depleted T cells, or T cells were the source of the cDNA or gDNA that made up the material.

As processed by the authors: Reference gene primer amplification gave nucleated cell count estimates. TCRdb keeps only in-frame clones here, not all; method: immunoSEQ multiplex PCR. That table is the source of V, J and clone size, and D and trimming were worked out from the DNA. The repertoire holds roughly 36,000 clones, with roughly 90% as singletons. The CDR3 contains 15 residues. Germline CDR1 is SGDLS and CDR2 is YYNGEE. J was trimmed by 6 bases and V by 4 bases; bases with no gene match: 9. This clone has only one observation. The J gene is TRBJ2-3, the V gene TRBV9; 9 bases align to TRBD1. The source material was peripheral blood. The receptor was isolated from a man in his 60s with active or convalescent COVID-19. CDR3 amino acids: CASSLRQGGTDTQYF. The CDR3 nucleotides read TGTGCCAGCAGCCTACGACAGGGGGGAACCGATACGCAGTATTTT.